A single sample is the source of the 21 T cell receptor beta chains below, sequenced in a study of CD8 T cells in ankylosing spondylitis. TCRdb re-called the 5' RACE reads through MiXCR, storing one row per CDR3 protein. Among 340,000 or so distinct CDR3 sequences listed, roughly 15% were seen once. Specimen: blood, either unsorted or a sorted T cell fraction (not recorded which). The receptors originated from a male donor with ankylosing spondylitis or in good health (not recorded which).

This clonotype has more than one count but fewer than ten. The V call is TRBV12-3 or TRBV12-4, the J call TRBJ2-3, with 9 bases fitting TRBD1. V lost 7 bases and J lost 6; bases outside the gene matches: 11. The CDR3 spans 15 residues. The CDR3 coding sequence is TGTGCCAGCAATAAGGGACAGGGAATCACCGATACGCAGTATTTT. Protein sequence: CASNKGQGITDTQYF.

This rearrangement joins TRBV12-3 or TRBV12-4 to TRBJ2-7; D is undetermined. The CDR3 totals 13 residues. V was shortened by 3 bases and J by 5 bases, with 11 bases between the two germline ends. CDR3 sequence: CASSFIPWDEQYF. The CDR3 DNA reads TGTGCCAGCAGTTTTATCCCCTGGGACGAGCAGTACTTC.

This clonotype has more than one count but fewer than ten. This chain connects TRBV21-1 to TRBJ2-7. TRBV21-1 is deemed a pseudogene. This CDR3 comprises 14 residues. CDR3 amino acids: CASSKICSGYEQYF. The CDR3 DNA reads TGTGCCAGCAGCAAAATCTGTTCGGGCTACGAGCAGTACTTC.

This clonotype turned up a few times. The chain has TRBV6-2 or TRBV6-3 and TRBJ2-7; a possible D gene is TRBD1 (5 bases). The V and J ends lost 5 bases and 4 bases respectively, with 12 bases between them. The CDR3 consists of 13 residues. CDR1 is MNHEY and CDR2 is SVGEGT in the germline V gene. The CDR3 DNA sequence: TGTGCCAGCAGTCAGTGGCAGGGTTACGAGCAGTACTTC. It yields the protein CASSQWQGYEQYF.

The V and J genes are TRBV20-1 and TRBJ2-1; 16 bases align to TRBD2. Trimming cost V 6 bases and J 6 bases; bases outside gene matches: 5. The germline V gene has CDR1 DFQATT and CDR2 SNEGSKA (reference sequence). There are 15 residues in the CDR3. CDR3 DNA: TGCAGTGCCCCGGGACTAGCGGGAGGGGGCAATGAGCAGTTCTTC. Residues: CSAPGLAGGGNEQFF.

This clonotype was detected a few times. This sequence joins TRBV12-3 or TRBV12-4 and TRBJ1-1; no clear D. The CDR3 is made up of 12 amino acids. Trimming took off 7 bases at V and 4 bases at J, with 10 bases between the two ends. CDR3 coding DNA: TGTGCCAGCACCTCCGCGAGCACTGAAGCTTTCTTT. Translation gives CASTSASTEAFF.

This clonotype was picked up a small number of times. This rearrangement joins TRBV7-2 to TRBJ2-1; D uncertain. The CDR3 consists of 15 residues. V lost 2 bases, J lost 7 bases, and 15 bases lay in between. The germline V gene encodes CDR1 SGHTA and CDR2 FQGNSA. CDR3 nucleotide sequence: TGTGCCAGCAGCTTATTTGGGCCAGGTGAGAATGAGCAGTTCTTC. As protein: CASSLFGPGENEQFF.

This clonotype has more than one count but fewer than ten. The CDR3 protein is CSASGTGSRNGYTF. Here the CDR3 DNA reads TGCAGTGCTAGTGGGACAGGGTCACGGAATGGCTACACCTTC. The V and J genes are TRBV20-1 and TRBJ1-2; 9 nucleotides agree with TRBD1. Germline assignment: CDR1 DFQATT and CDR2 SNEGSKA (reference sequence). This CDR3 comprises 14 residues. The V and J ends lost 3 bases and 6 bases, in that order; junction bases with no gene match: 8.

This clonotype came up a few times. V gene TRBV12-3 or TRBV12-4 combines with J gene TRBJ2-1, with D possibly TRBD2 on 6 matching bases. Trimming pared 9 bases from V and 8 bases from J, leaving 20 bases between. The CDR3 has 14 amino acids. CDR3 DNA sequence: TGTGCCAGTACTCGTAGCGGCTTGGGACATGAGCAGTTCTTC. Amino acid sequence: CASTRSGLGHEQFF.

This chain links TRBV18 with TRBJ1-2; D not resolved. The V and J ends lost 1 base and 1 base respectively, with 7 bases between them. The CDR3 covers 14 residues. Germline V gives CDR1 KGHSH, CDR2 LQKENI. CDR3 sequence reads: CASSPREFNYGYTF. Written as DNA, the CDR3 is TGTGCCAGCTCACCACGGGAGTTTAACTATGGCTACACCTTC.

CDR3 loop: CASSARGGRVTYEQYF. Written as DNA, the CDR3 is TGTGCCAGCAGCGCCCGTGGGGGCCGCGTCACCTACGAGCAGTACTTC. The chain links TRBV5-6 to TRBJ2-7, with TRBD1 as a possible D gene (6 bases). Trimming shortened V by 4 bases and J by 2 bases, and 19 bases separated the two germline ends. Germline CDR1 reads SGHDT; CDR2 reads YYEEEE. The CDR3 loop spans 16 amino acids. The whole variable domain, filled in from reference TRBV5-6 and TRBJ2-7, reads DAGVTQSPTHLIKTRGQQVTLRCSPKSGHDTVSWYQQALGQGPQFIFQYYEEEERQRGNFPDRFSGHQFPNYSSELNVNALLLGDSALYLCASSARGGRVTYEQYFGPGTRLTVT.

V gene TRBV20-1 combines with J gene TRBJ2-3; 7 nucleotides agree with TRBD1. The CDR3 has 12 residues. Germline loops: CDR1 DFQATT, CDR2 SNEGSKA (reference sequence). After removal of 5 bases from V and 12 bases from J, the junction contained 11 bases not matched to a gene. The CDR3 nucleotides read TGCAGTGCTTCCATCGGACAGGCCCATCAGTATTTT. This sequence encodes CSASIGQAHQYF.

The chain links TRBV7-9 to TRBJ2-3; D is possibly TRBD2 (5 bases). V was clipped by 2 bases and J by 0 bases, with 12 bases between them. Looked up from germline, CDR1 is SEHNR and CDR2 is FQNEAQ (reference sequence). The CDR3 has 16 residues. CDR3: CASSLYVTGSTDTQYF. CDR3 nucleotide sequence: TGTGCCAGCAGCTTATACGTGACGGGAAGCACAGATACGCAGTATTTT. The full variable domain, with the rest looked up from reference TRBV7-9 and TRBJ2-3, is DTGVSQNPRHKITKRGQNVTFRCDPISEHNRLYWYRQTLGQGPEFLTYFQNEAQLEKSRLLSDRFSAERPKGSFSTLEIQRTEQGDSAMYLCASSLYVTGSTDTQYFGPGTRLTVL.

This clonotype appeared a few times. The genes are TRBV12-3 or TRBV12-4 and TRBJ1-4; D remains unclear. The CDR3 has 13 residues. Trimming stripped 3 bases from V and 3 bases from J, with 5 bases between. CDR3 residues: CASSLVPNEKLFF. DNA for the CDR3: TGTGCCAGCAGTTTGGTTCCTAATGAAAAACTGTTTTTT.

This chain joins TRBV5-1 and TRBJ2-2; D ambiguous. The CDR3 runs to 14 residues. Germline V gene sequence: CDR1 SGHRS, CDR2 YFSETQ. Trimming pared 0 bases from V and 4 bases from J, leaving 7 bases between. CDR3 nucleotides: TGCGCCAGCAGCTTGGATCCCATCACCGGGGAGCTGTTTTTT. This codes for CASSLDPITGELFF.

The chain is built from TRBV2 and TRBJ2-5, with 8 bases lining up with TRBD1. The J segment lost 5 bases and the V segment lost 2 bases, leaving 4 bases of the junction unmatched. The CDR3 has 14 residues. The germline V gene encodes CDR1 SNHLY and CDR2 FYNNEI. The CDR3 sequence is CASSEQGAGETQYF. Written as DNA, the CDR3 is TGTGCCAGCAGTGAACAGGGGGCTGGGGAGACCCAGTACTTC.

Remarks on this clonotype: At one of its ends the junction is not consistent with the germline gene, which may arise from a read error. This sequence joins TRBV6-5 and TRBJ2-1, with D perhaps being TRBD1 or TRBD2 (5 bases each). Germline CDR1 MNHEY, CDR2 SVGAGI. CDR3 length: 15 residues. The CDR3 coding sequence is TGTGCCAGCAGTGACTCCCGGGGACGATACAATGAGCAGTTCTTC. Translation: CASSDSRGRYNEQFF.

There are a few counts of this clonotype. V and J are TRBV20-1 and TRBJ1-1, with TRBD1 as a possible D gene (5 bases). In germline, CDR1 is DFQATT, CDR2 SNEGSKA (reference sequence). Trimming took off 0 bases at V and 5 bases at J, with 13 bases between the two ends. This CDR3 has 14 residues. The CDR3 DNA follows: TGCAGTGCTAGAGAGCAGCCAGGACAAACTGAAGCTTTCTTT. The encoded protein is CSAREQPGQTEAFF.

This clonotype has only a few counts. The chain carries TRBV27 and TRBJ2-1; 8 nucleotides line up with TRBD2. The germline V gene has CDR1 MNHEY and CDR2 SMNVEV (reference sequence). There are 13 residues in the CDR3. V was pared by 6 bases and J by 8 bases, with 6 bases of the junction left unmatched. DNA for the CDR3: TGTGCCAGCAGATTGAGCGGGGGCTATGAGCAGTTCTTC. This codes for CASRLSGGYEQFF.

This clonotype was seen only a few times. The rearrangement links TRBV4-1 to TRBJ1-5; possibly TRBD1 for D (6 bases). This CDR3 has 16 residues. CDR1 is MGHRA and CDR2 is YSYEKL in the germline V gene. V dropped 1 base and J dropped 7 bases, with 17 bases sitting between them. CDR3 bases: TGCGCCAGCAGCCAAGTTACAGGGTCGGTTGGGCAGCCCCAGCATTTT. Translation gives CASSQVTGSVGQPQHF.

The chain uses TRBV4-2 and TRBJ1-1; D is perhaps TRBD1 (5 bases). The V gene's germline CDR1 is LGHNA and CDR2 YNFKEQ. V was cut by 1 base and J by 1 base, with 10 bases left in between. This CDR3 is 15 amino acids long. The CDR3 region is CASSQAGRANTEAFF. The CDR3 DNA follows: TGTGCCAGCAGCCAAGCGGGGCGGGCGAACACTGAAGCTTTCTTT.